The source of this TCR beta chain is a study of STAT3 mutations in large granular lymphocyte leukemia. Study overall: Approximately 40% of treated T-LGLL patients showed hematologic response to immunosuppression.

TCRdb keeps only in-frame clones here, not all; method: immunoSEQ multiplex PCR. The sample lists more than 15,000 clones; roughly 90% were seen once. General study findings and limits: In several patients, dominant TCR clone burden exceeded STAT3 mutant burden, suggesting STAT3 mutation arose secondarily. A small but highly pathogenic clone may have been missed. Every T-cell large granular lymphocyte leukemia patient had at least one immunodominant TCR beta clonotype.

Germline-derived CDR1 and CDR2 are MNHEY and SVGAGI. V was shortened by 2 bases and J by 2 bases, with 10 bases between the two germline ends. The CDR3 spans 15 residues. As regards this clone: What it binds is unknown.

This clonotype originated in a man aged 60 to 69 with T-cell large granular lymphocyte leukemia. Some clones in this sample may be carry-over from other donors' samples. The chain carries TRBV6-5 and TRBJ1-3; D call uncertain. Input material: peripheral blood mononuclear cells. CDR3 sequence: CASSYTSDAGNTIYF. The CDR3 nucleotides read TGTGCCAGCAGTTACACATCGGACGCTGGAAACACCATATATTTT.